The 2 T cell receptor beta chains below all came from one sample that was sequenced in a study of vaccination effects on CD4 cells after COVID-19. These receptors have no known antigen. TCRdb keeps only in-frame clones here, not all; method: immunoSEQ multiplex PCR. The sample holds tens of thousands of clones; approximately 76% are singletons and the top ten take approximately 0.95%. CD4+ T cells specific for antigen were expanded with viral peptide pools by the ViraFEST assay before sequencing. The culture ran for roughly ten days before CD4+ T cells were isolated. The vaccine given was either BNT162b2 or mRNA-1273, in two doses. The source was CD4+ T cells from PBMCs cultured with HCoV-OC43 spike peptides, collected after COVID-19 vaccination. Specified subset: HCoV-OC43 spike overlapping peptide pool stimulation. The receptors here all came from a human donor who received a COVID-19 vaccine.

V and J are TRBV7-9 and TRBJ2-2; D perhaps matches TRBD2 (6 bases). The ends were cut back, 2 bases at V and 6 bases at J, with 22 bases in the middle. Germline-derived CDR1 and CDR2 are SEHNR and FQNEAQ (reference sequence). The CDR3 is 18 amino acids. CDR3 DNA sequence: TGTGCCAGCAGCTTAAAGAGCGGGCGTGGGTCACGGTCCGGGGAGCTGTTTTTT. Encoded protein: CASSLKSGRGSRSGELFF.

The chain uses TRBV7-2 and TRBJ2-1; D may be TRBD2 (6 bases). The V end was cut by 1 base, the J end by 4 bases, with 11 bases between. The CDR3 is made up of 15 amino acids. The germline V gene encodes CDR1 SGHTA and CDR2 FQGNSA. CDR3 residues: CASSLGGRGYNEQFF. In DNA, the CDR3 is TGTGCCAGCAGCTTAGGCGGGCGGGGTTACAATGAGCAGTTCTTC.